Presented here are 9 T cell receptor beta chains from one specimen sequenced in a study of T cells in Graves' hyperthyroidism and ophthalmopathy. RNA transcripts served as the template for amplifying TCR beta CDR3 regions. HTBI primers were the set used in a first-round RT-PCR of the TCR CDR3. TCRdb re-derived calls from the multiplex PCR reads in MiXCR, one entry per CDR3 protein. The sample shows 650,000 to 800,000 distinct CDR3 sequences, 45% of them seen only once. The sample was peripheral blood or thyroid tissue (not recorded which). The receptors were sampled from an adult man with Graves' disease, either hyperthyroidism or ophthalmopathy (not recorded which).

For this clonotype: This could be a read error, since a much larger clone is one nucleotide away. CDR3 coding DNA: TGCAGCGTCATCTGGATGACGGGGTACGAGCAGTACTTC. This sequence encodes CSVIWMTGYEQYF. The gene calls are TRBV29-1 and TRBJ2-7; tentatively, D is TRBD2 (5 bases). CDR3 length: 13 residues. Germline V gene sequence: CDR1 SQVTM, CDR2 ANQGSEA. V gave up 6 bases and J gave up 4 bases, with 16 bases separating them.

The rearrangement joins TRBV6-5 to TRBJ1-2; 8 bases align to TRBD1. Germline V gene lookup returns CDR1 MNHEY and CDR2 SVGAGI. The V gene end was trimmed by 0 bases and the J gene end by 0 bases; junction bases not matched to a gene: 9. CDR3 length equals 18 residues. The chain's CDR3 is CASSYSGIGTGPNYGYTF. CDR3 in DNA: TGTGCCAGCAGTTACTCGGGGATCGGGACAGGCCCTAACTATGGCTACACCTTC.

Comment on this clonotype: A much larger clonotype is one base distant, so this may be a read error. This chain joins TRBV29-1 and TRBJ1-2; 7 bases match TRBD1. The length of the CDR3 is 17 residues. Germline V gives CDR1 SQVTM, CDR2 ANQGSEA. Losses at the gene ends were 4 bases for V and 0 bases for J; bases not matched to a gene: 14. The chain's CDR3 is CSVADPDRAFANYGYTF. The CDR3 DNA sequence: TGCAGCGTTGCAGATCCCGACAGGGCCTTCGCTAACTATGGCTACACCTTC.

The CDR3: CSARDSRRGTFSYEQYF. The CDR3 DNA reads as TGCAGTGCTAGAGATTCGAGGCGGGGGACCTTCTCCTACGAGCAGTACTTC. The rearrangement joins TRBV20-1 to TRBJ2-7; 7 bases match TRBD2. V lost 0 bases to trimming and J lost 0 bases; unmatched junction nucleotides: 11. In germline, CDR1 is DFQATT, CDR2 SNEGSKA (reference sequence). This CDR3 comprises 17 residues.

The chain recombines TRBV7-8 with TRBJ2-3, with D perhaps assigned TRBD1 or TRBD2 (6 bases each). V was clipped by 6 bases and J by 6 bases, with 19 bases between them. Germline assignment: CDR1 SGHVS and CDR2 FQNEAQ. The CDR3 is 15 residues long. CDR3 loop: CASSSPPGARDTQYF. In nucleotides, the CDR3 is TGTGCCAGCAGTTCTCCCCCGGGGGCTAGGGATACGCAGTATTTT.

Worth noting for this clonotype: One end of the junction varies from germline; a read error may be responsible. The chain carries TRBV7-2 and TRBJ2-7, with TRBD1 matching 7 bases. The germline V gene has CDR1 SGHTA and CDR2 FQGNSA. The CDR3 consists of 16 residues. CDR3 DNA sequence: TGTGCCACCAGCTTCCACTCCGGGACAGCGAACTACGAGCAGTACTTC. Its translation is CATSFHSGTANYEQYF. The full variable domain, completed using reference TRBV7-2 and TRBJ2-7, is GAGVSQSPSNKVTEKGKDVELRCDPISGHTALYWYRQSLGQGLEFLIYFQGNSAPDKSGLPSDRFSAERTGGSVSTLTIQRTQQEDSAVYLCATSFHSGTANYEQYFGPGTRLTVT.

There are a few counts of this clonotype. The genes are TRBV20-1 and TRBJ1-4; D perhaps matches TRBD1 (6 bases). CDR1 and CDR2 from the germline V gene are DFQATT and SNEGSKA (reference sequence). V lost 2 bases to trimming and J lost 3 bases, with 7 bases between them. The CDR3 is 13 amino acids. As DNA, the CDR3 is TGCAGTGCTAGAAGACAGGCTAATGAAAAACTGTTTTTT. Encoded protein: CSARRQANEKLFF.

The chain is built from TRBV29-1 and TRBJ2-7; 8 bases fit TRBD2. Germline-derived CDR1 and CDR2 are SQVTM and ANQGSEA. The CDR3 spans 15 residues. Trimming removed 6 bases from V and 3 bases from J; junction bases left unmatched: 13. CDR3 DNA sequence: TGCAGCGTCGGACGGGCAACTAGCGGCAACTACGAGCAGTACTTC. This codes for CSVGRATSGNYEQYF.

This clonotype was counted only a few times. V usage is TRBV5-6 and J usage is TRBJ1-2, with no clear D. Trimming stripped 4 bases from V and 4 bases from J, with 11 bases between. The CDR3 contains 13 residues. CDR1 SGHDT and CDR2 YYEEEE come from the germline V gene. The CDR3 region has the DNA TGTGCCAGCAGCGTCGGTAGGGCCTATGGCTACACCTTC. Translation gives CASSVGRAYGYTF. The whole variable domain, remainder taken from reference TRBV5-6 and TRBJ1-2, is DAGVTQSPTHLIKTRGQQVTLRCSPKSGHDTVSWYQQALGQGPQFIFQYYEEEERQRGNFPDRFSGHQFPNYSSELNVNALLLGDSALYLCASSVGRAYGYTFGSGTRLTVV.